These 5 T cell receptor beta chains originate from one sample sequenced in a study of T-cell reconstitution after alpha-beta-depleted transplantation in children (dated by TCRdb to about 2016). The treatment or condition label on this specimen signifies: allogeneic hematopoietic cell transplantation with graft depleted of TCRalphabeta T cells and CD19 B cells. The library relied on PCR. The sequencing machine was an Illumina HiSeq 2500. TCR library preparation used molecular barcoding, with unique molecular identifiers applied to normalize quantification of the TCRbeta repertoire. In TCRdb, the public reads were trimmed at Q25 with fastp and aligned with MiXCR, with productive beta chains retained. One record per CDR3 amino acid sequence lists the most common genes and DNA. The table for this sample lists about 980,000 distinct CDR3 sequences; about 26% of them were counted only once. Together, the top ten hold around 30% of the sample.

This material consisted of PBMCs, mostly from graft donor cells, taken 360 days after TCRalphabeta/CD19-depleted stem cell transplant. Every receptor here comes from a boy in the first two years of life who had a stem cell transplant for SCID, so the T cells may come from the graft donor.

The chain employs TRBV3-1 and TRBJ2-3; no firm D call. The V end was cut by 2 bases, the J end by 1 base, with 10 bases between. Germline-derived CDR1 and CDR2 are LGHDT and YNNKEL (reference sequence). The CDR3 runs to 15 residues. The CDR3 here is CASSQTNSGTDTQYF. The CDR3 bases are TGTGCCAGCAGCCAAACTAATTCTGGCACAGATACGCAGTATTTT.

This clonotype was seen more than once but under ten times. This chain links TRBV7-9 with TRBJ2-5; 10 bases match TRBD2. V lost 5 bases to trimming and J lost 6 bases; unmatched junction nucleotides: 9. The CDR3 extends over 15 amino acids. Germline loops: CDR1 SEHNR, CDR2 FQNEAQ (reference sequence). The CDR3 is CASSGAPGLAKTQYF. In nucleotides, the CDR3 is TGTGCCAGCAGCGGCGCTCCGGGACTAGCGAAGACCCAGTACTTC.

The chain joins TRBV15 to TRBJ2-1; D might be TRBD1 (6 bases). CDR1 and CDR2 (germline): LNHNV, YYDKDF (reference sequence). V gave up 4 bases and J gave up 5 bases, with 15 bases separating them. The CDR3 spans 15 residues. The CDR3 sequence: CATSTDSHPHNEQFF. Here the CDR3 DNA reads TGTGCCACCAGCACGGACAGCCACCCACACAATGAGCAGTTCTTC.

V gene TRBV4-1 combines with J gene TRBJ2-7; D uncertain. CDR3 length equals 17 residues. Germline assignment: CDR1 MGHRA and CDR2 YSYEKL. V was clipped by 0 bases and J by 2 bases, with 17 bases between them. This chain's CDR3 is CASSQDLRNLGPYEQYF. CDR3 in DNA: TGCGCCAGCAGCCAAGATCTTAGGAACCTCGGGCCCTACGAGCAGTACTTC.

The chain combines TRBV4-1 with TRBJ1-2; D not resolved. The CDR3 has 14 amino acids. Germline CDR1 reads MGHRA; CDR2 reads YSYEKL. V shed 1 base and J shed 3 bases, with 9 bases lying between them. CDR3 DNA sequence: TGCGCCAGCAGCCAAGTCAGCCGGGACTATGGCTACACCTTC. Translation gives CASSQVSRDYGYTF.